These 17 T cell receptor beta chains originate from one sample sequenced in a study of shared clonotypes between healthy human individuals. Clones were read by immunoSEQ multiplex PCR, and TCRdb kept only the in-frame ones, dropping some. Altogether 2,500,000 or so clones are present, approximately 93% being singletons, with the ten largest covering about 0.34%. The source material was naive CD4+ T cells from PBMCs. As to subset: CD45RA+ positively selected. The receptor source for this set is a man between 18 and 29 years old in good health. Some clones in this sample may be carry-over from other donors' samples.

The V call is TRBV2, the J call TRBJ1-2; possible D gene TRBD1, 6 bases. The CDR3 is 12 residues long. Trimming removed 5 bases from V and 8 bases from J, with 12 bases in between. Looked up from germline, CDR1 is SNHLY and CDR2 is FYNNEI. The DNA of the CDR3 is TGTGCCAGCAGTAACAGGGCGCGCGGCTACACCTTC. This codes for CASSNRARGYTF.

This rearrangement joins TRBV6-1 to TRBJ1-4; D gene ambiguous. Trimming left V 8 bases short and J 4 bases short, with 11 bases between. CDR3 length: 13 residues. Germline CDR1 is MNHNS and CDR2 is SASEGT. CDR3 sequence reads: CASALEFNEKLFF. CDR3 bases: TGTGCCAGCGCCTTAGAGTTTAATGAAAAACTGTTTTTT.

This chain joins TRBV9 and TRBJ2-2; 8 bases align to TRBD2. CDR3 size: 16 residues. The J segment lost 0 bases and the V segment lost 4 bases, leaving 5 bases of the junction unmatched. Germline V gene lookup returns CDR1 SGDLS and CDR2 YYNGEE. The CDR3 DNA is TGTGCCAGCAGCCCCGAAGCGGGAGCGAACACCGGGGAGCTGTTTTTT. The encoded protein is CASSPEAGANTGELFF.

V is TRBV21-1 and J is TRBJ2-3. TRBV21-1 is a pseudogene. CDR3 length: 13 amino acids. CDR3 DNA: TGTGCCAGCAGCAGTCACCTCACAGATACGCAGTATTTT. This sequence encodes CASSSHLTDTQYF.

The chain uses TRBV4-2 and TRBJ2-1; 7 bases align to TRBD2. The trim removed 0 bases at V and 4 bases at J, leaving 12 bases unmatched. The CDR3 sequence is 18 residues long. The germline gives CDR1 LGHNA, CDR2 YNFKEQ. This chain's CDR3 is CASSQDRFGLAEYNEQFF. CDR3 DNA sequence: TGTGCCAGCAGCCAAGACCGCTTTGGTCTAGCGGAATACAATGAGCAGTTCTTC.

J is TRBJ2-7 and V is TRBV23-1; D is unresolved. TRBV23-1 is an ORF for which the function is uncertain. The length of the CDR3 is 15 residues. Trimming cost V 0 bases and J 0 bases, with 9 bases left between them. The CDR3 region has the DNA TGCGCCAGCAGTCAATCTGCCAGTGCCTCCTACGAGCAGTACTTC. It specifies CASSQSASASYEQYF.

This chain links TRBV5-1 with TRBJ1-4; 8 nucleotides line up with TRBD1. Germline CDR1 and CDR2: SGHRS and YFSETQ. The CDR3 is 17 amino acids. V dropped 0 bases and J dropped 5; count of bases not matched to a gene: 9. The CDR3 bases are TGCGCCAGCAGCTTGGACCCCCTCCAGGGGGCGAATGAAAAACTGTTTTTT. Translated: CASSLDPLQGANEKLFF.

The rearrangement links TRBV28 to TRBJ2-2, with no clear D. The CDR3 extends over 11 amino acids. V lost 3 bases to trimming and J lost 8 bases, with 4 bases between them. CDR1 and CDR2 (germline): MDHEN, SYDVKM. CDR3 loop: CASSFRGELFF. CDR3 nucleotide sequence: TGTGCCAGCAGTTTCCGGGGGGAGCTGTTTTTT.

The chain couples TRBV6-4 to TRBJ1-1; the D gene is possibly TRBD1 (5 bases). V was cut by 5 bases and J by 5 bases, with 12 bases left in between. This CDR3 contains 13 residues. From germline, CDR1 is MRHNA and CDR2 SNTAGT. CDR3 amino acids: CASSFSGSTEAFF. In DNA form, the CDR3 reads TGTGCCAGCAGTTTCTCAGGGAGTACTGAAGCTTTCTTT.

The genes are TRBV5-4 and TRBJ2-1; 8 bases align to TRBD2. The germline V gene encodes CDR1 SGHNT and CDR2 YYREEE (reference sequence). V trimming: 6 bases; J trimming: 2 bases; junction bases outside the gene matches: 4. The CDR3 has 14 amino acids. The CDR3 DNA sequence: TGTGCCAGCACCCCGGGACTAGCCTACAATGAGCAGTTCTTC. As protein: CASTPGLAYNEQFF.

V and J are TRBV10-3 and TRBJ2-1; D possibly corresponds to TRBD1 (6 bases). Germline V CDR1 and CDR2: ENHRY, SYGVKD. V was cut by 8 bases and J by 0 bases, with 11 bases left in between. This CDR3 contains 14 residues. CDR3 coding DNA: TGTGCCATCTCAGGACAGATCTCCTACAATGAGCAGTTCTTC. Its translation: CAISGQISYNEQFF.

The rearrangement uses TRBV5-6 and TRBJ2-3; no clear D gene. Germline values: CDR1 SGHDT, CDR2 YYEEEE. The CDR3 totals 15 residues. The germline V and J ends were trimmed by 1 base and 4 bases, with 13 bases remaining between them. This chain's CDR3 is CASSLKLNGADTQYF. For the CDR3, the DNA is TGTGCCAGCAGCTTGAAACTCAACGGCGCAGATACGCAGTATTTT.

This chain uses TRBV28 with TRBJ2-7; 7 bases are a match to TRBD1. The CDR3 has 15 amino acids. V lost 6 bases and J lost 0; bases outside the gene matches: 8. In germline, CDR1 is MDHEN, CDR2 SYDVKM. The CDR3 region is CASRDRGQFSYEQYF. The CDR3 region has the DNA TGTGCCAGCAGGGATAGGGGACAGTTCTCCTACGAGCAGTACTTC.

The rearrangement links TRBV2 to TRBJ2-2, with D perhaps TRBD1 (5 bases). V lost 5 bases and J lost 1, with 11 bases in between. CDR1 SNHLY and CDR2 FYNNEI come from the germline V gene. The CDR3 runs to 15 residues. The CDR3 coding sequence is TGTGCCAGCAGTTCTGGGCAGGGGAACACCGGGGAGCTGTTTTTT. It translates to CASSSGQGNTGELFF.

The J gene is TRBJ1-1, the V gene TRBV7-3; D not resolved. CDR1 is SGHTA, CDR2 FQGTGA, per germline. With 0 bases removed from V and 3 bases from J, the gap between germline ends came to 11 bases. The CDR3 spans 15 residues. CDR3 nucleotides: TGTGCCAGCAGCTTAACTGGACCTGGGGACACTGAAGCTTTCTTT. It is translated as CASSLTGPGDTEAFF.

The chain combines TRBV28 with TRBJ2-2; D is uncertain. Germline V CDR1 and CDR2: MDHEN, SYDVKM. Trimming stripped 5 bases from V and 4 bases from J, with 8 bases between. The CDR3 loop spans 13 amino acids. For the CDR3, the DNA is TGTGCCAGCAGTGTCCCCAGCACCGGGGAGCTGTTTTTT. Translated, it gives CASSVPSTGELFF.

V and J are TRBV28 and TRBJ1-1; D gene ambiguous. Germline V gene data show CDR1 as MDHEN and CDR2 as SYDVKM. The CDR3 length is 10 residues. CDR3 in amino acids: CGVGNTEAFF. CDR3 nucleotides: TGTGGAGTTGGGAACACTGAAGCTTTCTTT.